The 30 T cell receptor beta chains below all came from one sample that was sequenced in a study of blood T cell repertoires in COVID-19 (dated by TCRdb to about 2020). Library prep was done by the immunoSEQ multiplex PCR assay. In TCRdb, the immuneACCESS table is reduced to in-frame sequences with V and J assigned. These tables do not hold every clone; where another copy was compared, an unresolved V gene accounts for under half, and the others remain unexplained. The sample table shows 150,000 or so clones, and more than 70% are seen once. Together, the top ten hold roughly 13% of the sample. Source material: peripheral blood. Every receptor here comes from a man between 18 and 29 years old with active or convalescent COVID-19.

The rearrangement links TRBV10-3 to TRBJ1-1; D ambiguous. Germline lookup yields CDR1 ENHRY and CDR2 SYGVKD. The CDR3 sequence is 15 residues long. V was shortened by 3 bases and J by 0 bases, with 11 bases between the two germline ends. CDR3 in DNA: TGTGCCATCAGTGACAGGTCCCGCTTGAACACTGAAGCTTTCTTT. Translating gives CAISDRSRLNTEAFF.

The chain carries TRBV5-1 and TRBJ2-7; 9 positions agree with TRBD2. Germline V CDR1 and CDR2: SGHRS, YFSETQ. V trimming: 4 bases; J trimming: 5 bases; junction bases outside the gene matches: 13. The CDR3 sequence is 16 residues long. In nucleotides, the CDR3 is TGCGCCAGCAGCGCGGGACTAGCAAGGGGGGCGGACGAGCAGTACTTC. Translation gives CASSAGLARGADEQYF.

V and J are TRBV6-5 and TRBJ1-2; maybe TRBD1 (6 bases). The CDR3 is made up of 12 amino acids. Looked up from germline, CDR1 is MNHEY and CDR2 is SVGAGI. V shed 4 bases and J shed 8 bases, with 11 bases lying between them. The CDR3 DNA sequence: TGTGCCAGCAGTTGGGGGCGAGGGGGCTACACCTTC. It translates to CASSWGRGGYTF.

The rearrangement uses TRBV5-6 and TRBJ2-1; 15 bases line up with TRBD2. Trimming at V came to 5 bases and at J to 7 bases, leaving 4 bases not matched to a gene. CDR3 length: 15 amino acids. CDR1 is SGHDT, CDR2 YYEEEE, per germline. As DNA, the CDR3 is TGTGCCAGCAGTTACGGACTAGCGGGGGGGAATGAGCAGTTCTTC. Translated: CASSYGLAGGNEQFF. Based on the CDR3 plus reference TRBV5-6 and TRBJ2-1, the full variable domain is DAGVTQSPTHLIKTRGQQVTLRCSPKSGHDTVSWYQQALGQGPQFIFQYYEEEERQRGNFPDRFSGHQFPNYSSELNVNALLLGDSALYLCASSYGLAGGNEQFFGPGTRLTVL.

The chain joins TRBV2 to TRBJ2-3; tentatively, D is TRBD2 (5 bases). The CDR3 has 11 residues. In germline, CDR1 is SNHLY, CDR2 FYNNEI. Trimming removed 4 bases at V and 8 bases at J, with 7 bases between. CDR3 sequence reads: CASSVSGTQYF. The CDR3 nucleotides read TGTGCCAGCAGTGTCAGCGGTACGCAGTATTTT.

Concerning this clone itself: A junction end diverges from the germline sequence, so it may reflect a read error. This chain uses TRBV13 with TRBJ1-6; no firm D call. Germline V gene sequence: CDR1 PRHDT, CDR2 FYEKMQ (reference sequence). This CDR3 has 16 amino acids. The chain's CDR3 is CASSLGRLGYNSPLHF. CDR3 DNA: TGTGCCAGCAGCCTAGGACGTCTCGGGTATAATTCACCCCTCCACTTT.

In its sample, this clone was seen a few times. The J gene is TRBJ2-3, the V gene TRBV5-1, with D maybe TRBD2 (6 bases). Trimming shortened V by 4 bases and J by 0 bases, and 12 bases separated the two germline ends. This CDR3 contains 15 residues. CDR1 SGHRS and CDR2 YFSETQ come from the germline V gene. Here the CDR3 reads CASSPLATSTDTQYF. Written as DNA, the CDR3 is TGCGCCAGCAGCCCCCTAGCGACTAGCACAGATACGCAGTATTTT.

This clone has a handful of counts. For the CDR3, the DNA is TGCGCCAGCAGCCAAAGCTGGGGGGAGACCGGGGAGCTGTTTTTT. Protein sequence: CASSQSWGETGELFF. The chain has TRBV4-1 and TRBJ2-2, with D perhaps matching TRBD2 (6 bases). The CDR3 extends over 15 amino acids. With 2 bases removed from V and 5 bases from J, the gap between germline ends came to 12 bases. The germline V gene encodes CDR1 MGHRA and CDR2 YSYEKL.

Here the CDR3 reads CASSSWTVSGGELFF. DNA of the CDR3: TGCGCCAGCAGCTCCTGGACAGTCTCTGGGGGGGAGCTGTTTTTT. This rearrangement joins TRBV5-1 to TRBJ2-2; possibly TRBD1 for D (6 bases). Trimming stripped 3 bases from V and 8 bases from J, with 17 bases between. This CDR3 region has 15 residues. Germline-derived CDR1 and CDR2 are SGHRS and YFSETQ.

CDR3 nucleotide sequence: TGTGCTAGTGGTATCCGGGGTGAAGCTTTCTTT. This encodes CASGIRGEAFF. The chain is built from TRBV12-5 and TRBJ1-1; D call uncertain. The V and J ends lost 5 bases and 7 bases respectively, with 8 bases between them. The CDR3 sequence is 11 residues long. Germline V gives CDR1 LGHNT, CDR2 FRNRAP.

The rearrangement joins TRBV25-1 to TRBJ2-7; D may be TRBD1 (6 bases). This CDR3 has 11 residues. CDR1 is MGHDK, CDR2 SYGVNS, per germline. The V end was cut by 7 bases, the J end by 6 bases, with 10 bases between. CDR3 loop: CASMSRGEQYF. As DNA, the CDR3 is TGTGCCAGCATGAGCAGGGGCGAGCAGTACTTC.

The V and J genes are TRBV28 and TRBJ2-7; D call uncertain. Germline assignment: CDR1 MDHEN and CDR2 SYDVKM. V was pared by 2 bases and J by 6 bases, with 8 bases between. There are 12 residues in the CDR3. The CDR3 nucleotides read TGTGCCAGCAGTTTACAGCTAGGCGAGCAGTACTTC. Encoded protein: CASSLQLGEQYF.

J is TRBJ2-7 and V is TRBV5-4; 8 positions agree with TRBD1. This CDR3 has 15 amino acids. V shed 0 bases and J 3 bases; nucleotides not matched to a gene: 5. Germline V gives CDR1 SGHNT, CDR2 YYREEE (reference sequence). The CDR3 spells CASSLVVGQGYEQYF. As DNA, the CDR3 is TGTGCCAGCAGCTTGGTTGTCGGACAGGGCTACGAGCAGTACTTC.

The CDR3 bases are TGCGCCAGCAGCCCCCCGAGGGGAGCGGGCTATGGCTACACCTTC. Encoded protein: CASSPPRGAGYGYTF. The chain uses TRBV5-1 and TRBJ1-2; possible D gene TRBD1, 5 bases. CDR1 is SGHRS and CDR2 is YFSETQ in the germline V gene. The CDR3 sequence is 15 residues long. V lost 4 bases and J lost 4, with 17 bases in between.

The CDR3 DNA sequence: TGCGCCAGCACCTTCGGGGCAGGGGGATCGAACACCGGGGAGCTGTTTTTT. Encoded protein: CASTFGAGGSNTGELFF. The chain recombines TRBV5-1 with TRBJ2-2; 7 positions agree with TRBD1. The CDR3 consists of 17 residues. V lost 6 bases and J lost 0; bases outside the gene matches: 11. Germline V lookup: CDR1 SGHRS, CDR2 YFSETQ.

The chain links TRBV6-2 or TRBV6-3 to TRBJ1-3; TRBD1 agrees at 7 bases. V trimming: 5 bases; J trimming: 0 bases; junction bases outside the gene matches: 4. Germline values: CDR1 MNHEY, CDR2 SVGEGT. The CDR3 loop spans 15 amino acids. The CDR3 nucleotides read TGTGCCAGCAGTCGCGGACAGGTCTCTGGAAACACCATATATTTT. This gives the protein CASSRGQVSGNTIYF.

The V call is TRBV6-1, the J call TRBJ1-4, with a possible D match to TRBD1 (5 bases). CDR1 MNHNS and CDR2 SASEGT come from the germline V gene. The CDR3 consists of 15 residues. The V and J ends lost 1 base and 8 bases respectively, with 14 bases between them. The CDR3 reads CASSEGGRVSEKLFF. The CDR3, as DNA: TGTGCCAGCAGTGAAGGGGGCAGGGTTAGCGAAAAACTGTTTTTT.

The rearrangement joins TRBV2 to TRBJ1-2; no clear D gene. Trimming left V 6 bases short and J 4 bases short, with 18 bases between. This CDR3 has 15 amino acids. From germline, CDR1 is SNHLY and CDR2 FYNNEI. The CDR3 reads CASSPNLITSYGYTF. The CDR3 DNA sequence: TGTGCCAGCAGCCCGAATCTTATAACTTCCTATGGCTACACCTTC.

The genes are TRBV10-3 and TRBJ2-5; TRBD1 aligns across 10 bases. The CDR3 sequence is 14 residues long. V shed 6 bases, J shed 5 bases, and the junction held 6 bases outside the gene matches. Germline V lookup: CDR1 ENHRY, CDR2 SYGVKD. The CDR3 DNA follows: TGTGCCATCAGGCCGGACAGGGGGACCGAGACCCAGTACTTC. Its translation is CAIRPDRGTETQYF.

The chain employs TRBV3-1 (or the pseudogene TRBV3-2) and TRBJ2-3; D remains ambiguous. The germline V gene has CDR1 LGHDT and CDR2 YNNKEL (reference sequence). Trimming stripped 5 bases from V and 4 bases from J, with 13 bases between. The length of the CDR3 is 14 residues. The CDR3 DNA is TGTGCCAGCAGCAGAGGTGCAGCCGCAGATACGCAGTATTTT. This translates into CASSRGAAADTQYF.

This chain connects TRBV7-9 to TRBJ2-3; 11 bases map to TRBD2. Germline V CDR1 and CDR2: SEHNR, FQNEAQ (reference sequence). After removal of 1 base from V and 4 bases from J, the junction contained 4 bases not matched to a gene. CDR3 length equals 16 residues. CDR3 region: CASSLVLAGASDTQYF. The CDR3 DNA sequence: TGTGCCAGCAGCTTAGTACTAGCGGGAGCGTCAGATACGCAGTATTTT.

CDR3 loop: CASSSASGRWVPETQYF. The CDR3 region has the DNA TGTGCCAGCAGCTCGGCTAGCGGGAGATGGGTCCCAGAGACCCAGTACTTC. This chain uses TRBV5-6 with TRBJ2-5; 10 bases are a match to TRBD2. Trimming cost V 3 bases and J 4 bases; bases outside gene matches: 12. CDR3 size: 17 residues. From germline, CDR1 is SGHDT and CDR2 YYEEEE.

The chain is built from TRBV6-5 and TRBJ2-7, with D possibly TRBD1 on 5 matching bases. V was cut by 6 bases and J by 2 bases, with 11 bases left in between. Germline lookup yields CDR1 MNHEY and CDR2 SVGAGI. This CDR3 has 13 residues. As DNA, the CDR3 is TGTGCCAGCAGGAAAACAGGAACCTACGAGCAGTACTTC. This gives the protein CASRKTGTYEQYF.

The chain combines TRBV27 with TRBJ2-1; 8 bases fit TRBD1. Trimming at V came to 7 bases and at J to 4 bases, leaving 18 bases not matched to a gene. The CDR3 is 18 residues long. The germline gives CDR1 MNHEY, CDR2 SMNVEV (reference sequence). The CDR3 reads CASTPGTGRPKIYNEQFF. The CDR3 bases are TGTGCCAGCACTCCCGGGACAGGACGTCCTAAAATATACAATGAGCAGTTCTTC.

The J gene is TRBJ2-1, the V gene TRBV10-3; D uncertain. Germline-derived CDR1 and CDR2 are ENHRY and SYGVKD. V lost 5 bases and J 6 bases, leaving 14 bases between the germline ends. The CDR3 runs to 14 residues. The CDR3 protein is CAISLGLPINEQFF. In nucleotides, the CDR3 is TGTGCCATCAGTCTTGGGCTACCGATCAATGAGCAGTTCTTC.

The chain combines TRBV6-5 with TRBJ1-2, with 7 bases fitting TRBD1. This CDR3 region has 14 residues. CDR1 MNHEY and CDR2 SVGAGI come from the germline V gene. The trim removed 4 bases at V and 2 bases at J, leaving 4 bases unmatched. CDR3 in amino acids: CASSSTQGNYGYTF. The CDR3, as DNA: TGTGCCAGCAGTTCGACACAGGGGAACTATGGCTACACCTTC.

V usage is TRBV4-2 and J usage is TRBJ2-1; 7 bases align to TRBD2. From germline, CDR1 is LGHNA and CDR2 YNFKEQ. V trimming: 0 bases; J trimming: 4 bases; junction bases outside the gene matches: 9. The CDR3 covers 17 residues. The CDR3 coding sequence is TGTGCCAGCAGCCAAGATCAAGAAGCGGGAATATACAATGAGCAGTTCTTC. Its protein product is CASSQDQEAGIYNEQFF.

V usage is TRBV2 and J usage is TRBJ1-4; a weak D match, TRBD1 (5 bases). V shed 10 bases and J shed 0 bases, with 18 bases lying between them. This CDR3 is built from 16 residues. From germline, CDR1 is SNHLY and CDR2 FYNNEI. The CDR3 loop is CATRGEAFATNEKLFF. The CDR3 region has the DNA TGTGCCACCCGGGGGGAGGCCTTTGCAACTAATGAAAAACTGTTTTTT.

A single count supports this clone. The chain is built from TRBV19 and TRBJ2-2; 7 nucleotides line up with TRBD2. Germline assignment: CDR1 LNHDA and CDR2 SQIVND (reference sequence). CDR3 length: 15 residues. Trimming removed 5 bases from V and 6 bases from J; junction bases left unmatched: 9. This CDR3 is CASSYLAAAAGELFF. The CDR3 region has the DNA TGTGCCAGTAGTTACCTAGCGGCAGCGGCCGGGGAGCTGTTTTTT.

The CDR3 bases are TGTGCCAGCAGCAACCGCGGGGGGGCGGATTACGAGCAGTACTTC. It is translated as CASSNRGGADYEQYF. J is TRBJ2-7 and V is TRBV7-2; 9 nucleotides align to TRBD2. The germline V gene encodes CDR1 SGHTA and CDR2 FQGNSA. This CDR3 is built from 15 residues. The J segment lost 4 bases and the V segment lost 5 bases, leaving 9 bases of the junction unmatched.